Here is one TCR beta chain with its context. This receptor's antigen is unknown. No base quality information exists; no much larger clone differs at one position. The library was obtained by the immunoSEQ multiplex PCR assay. For TCR sequencing, RNA was extracted from every sample and reverse transcribed into cDNA to serve as template. SuperScript III was used for first-strand cDNA synthesis, primed with a 2:1 mix of oligo-dT and random hexamers. A synthetic immune receptor repertoire was used to assess amplification bias, and residual bias was removed computationally. The study's processing was this. Raw reads were preprocessed to remove errors, and CDR3 was defined according to IMGT conventions as the region from the conserved cysteine to phenylalanine. Clonality was computed as 1 minus the Shannon entropy, with the entropy normalized by log2 of the number of productive unique TCRs. CD4 or CD8 identity of scalp clones was inferred by cross-referencing scalp TCRbeta sequences with sorted blood CD4 and CD8 repertoires. The clones in this table, taken by TCRdb from immuneACCESS, are in-frame only. Not every clone is retained; where verified, under half of the shortfall comes from an unresolved V gene, and the cause of the rest is unknown. Clonal size and the V and J genes are those of that table, whereas D and trimming came from the DNA. In this sample the table shows some 100,000 clones, roughly 50% of which occur a single time. Around 30% of the sample rests with the top ten.

Read against the paper, the sample's time point label means: around 4 weeks on oral tofacitinib. The treatment or condition label, read with the paper, signifies: oral pan-JAK inhibitor, 5-10 mg twice daily. From alopecia areata patients, peripheral blood was collected along with lesional scalp punch biopsies. After PBMCs were isolated by density centrifugation and stained for CD3, CD4 and CD8, a FACSAria was used to sort CD4+ and CD8+ T cells. This specimen comes from a study of CD8+ T cells in alopecia areata (dated by TCRdb to 2016 to 2019). In the study overall: Treated patients were enrolled in an open-label pilot trial of oral tofacitinib, 5 to 10 mg twice daily, for moderate-to-severe alopecia areata. Scalp clonality was compared among normal scalp (n=4), patchy alopecia areata scalp (n=8), and alopecia totalis/universalis scalp (n=8). Disease severity in treated patients was measured with the SALT score, which quantifies the percentage of affected scalp surface area. Amplification of TCRbeta CDR3 regions was done by immunoSEQ multiplex PCR using 35 Vbeta forward primers and 13 Jbeta reverse primers. RNA came from the PAXgene miRNA kit for fixed scalp, the miRNeasy kit for PBMCs, and the RNeasy kit for mouse skin. On the human side, TCRbeta sequencing was run on scalp tissue and on sorted CD4+ and CD8+ peripheral blood T cells from healthy controls and from alopecia areata patients with either patchy or totalis/universalis disease. Patients on tofacitinib were biopsied at baseline and after 4 and 24 weeks of treatment, and several of the patients also had a later scalp biopsy. Tofacitinib was administered for 6 to 18 months, and 6 months of follow-up off drug were then conducted to assess delayed response and recurrence. In both human patients and the C3H/HeJ mouse model, the study applied high-throughput TCRbeta sequencing to look at T cell clonal expansion in alopecia areata.

Beyond this particular receptor, the publication reports: Unlike mouse skin, where gammadelta T cells dominate, normal human skin contains resident alphabeta T cells that get sequenced too, which complicates analysis of the scalp TCR repertoire. Tofacitinib significantly lowered scalp clonality and the number of expanded CD8+ clones among the top 100 scalp clones. Many expanded lesional clones persisted in scalp and blood during tofacitinib treatment, which may partly explain relapse after stopping treatment. Because the treated cohort was small and had only one nonresponder, larger studies are needed to examine links between baseline CD8+ expansion and response. Compared with normal scalp, lesional scalp, particularly in alopecia totalis/universalis, had higher clonality and more expanded CD8+ clones, which suggests antigenic drive. Compared with mice, TCR sequences shared between patients were less clear, possibly partly because of HLA diversity across the patient population.

This specimen consisted of CD8+ T cells sorted from blood, obtained at week 4, from a patient treated with tofacitinib. This TCR was sampled from a human donor with alopecia areata.

The CDR3 has the sequence CSVRGGSYTF. The nucleotides are TGCAGCGTCAGGGGAGGGAGCTACACCTTC. The chain joins TRBV29-1 to TRBJ1-2; TRBD1 might be the D gene, on 6 matching bases. The CDR3 starts with the cysteine, ends with the phenylalanine, and has 10 residues. Only CDR3 DNA remains: 30 bases, in frame from the first base. CDR1 and CDR2 are read off the germline V gene as SQVTM and ANQGSEA. The V end loses 6 bases and the J end loses 9 bases, and a stretch of 11 bases separates them.